The 32 T cell receptor beta chains listed next were all sequenced from one sample in a study of T cells in Graves' hyperthyroidism and ophthalmopathy. From RNA transcripts, TCR beta CDR3 regions were amplified. A first-round RT-PCR of the TCR CDR3 used the HTBI primer set. TCRdb used MiXCR to reprocess the multiplex PCR reads, holding one entry per CDR3 protein. The table includes roughly 660,000 distinct CDR3 sequences, 15% to 20% detected once. Sequencing input: blood. These receptors came from a man aged 45-65 years with Graves' hyperthyroidism.

The chain combines TRBV6-2 or TRBV6-3 with TRBJ1-2, with a tentative D call TRBD1 (5 bases). The CDR3 length is 13 residues. CDR1 and CDR2 from the germline V gene are MNHEY and SVGEGT. V lost 3 bases, J lost 6 bases, and 11 bases lay in between. The CDR3 coding sequence is TGTGCCAGCAGTTATAGCGGGGCGGATGGCTACACCTTC. Its translation is CASSYSGADGYTF.

This chain connects TRBV6-4 to TRBJ1-2; D possibly corresponds to TRBD1 (6 bases). The CDR3 has 19 amino acids. Germline loops: CDR1 MRHNA, CDR2 SNTAGT. Trimming removed 0 bases at V and 3 bases at J, with 23 bases between. CDR3 residues: CASSDSRGSQGKTDYGYTF. CDR3 nucleotides: TGTGCCAGCAGTGACTCAAGGGGCTCACAGGGAAAGACTGACTATGGCTACACCTTC.

V gene TRBV12-3 or TRBV12-4 combines with J gene TRBJ2-5; D is unclear. The CDR3 runs 14 residues. Deletions cut 5 bases from V and 1 base from J, with 11 bases between. Written as DNA, the CDR3 is TGTGCCAGCAGTATCGCGGACCTCCAAGAGACCCAGTACTTC. Its protein is CASSIADLQETQYF.

The chain combines TRBV20-1 with TRBJ2-1; 11 positions match TRBD2. This CDR3 has 18 amino acids. Germline values: CDR1 DFQATT, CDR2 SNEGSKA (reference sequence). After removal of 4 bases from V and 7 bases from J, the junction contained 18 bases not matched to a gene. The CDR3, as DNA: TGCAGTGCTACGATAGAGACTAGCGGGATCTTAAGGGTGAATGAGCAGTTCTTC. Its translation is CSATIETSGILRVNEQFF.

This clonotype has just a few counts. The chain employs TRBV20-1 and TRBJ2-7; possible D gene TRBD2, 5 bases. The CDR3 extends over 11 amino acids. The V end was cut by 6 bases, the J end by 3 bases, with 9 bases between. From germline, CDR1 is DFQATT and CDR2 SNEGSKA (reference sequence). Written as DNA, the CDR3 is TGCAGTGCGGGCAGCGGCTACGAGCAGTACTTC. Protein product: CSAGSGYEQYF.

This clonotype was seen at least ten times. The V and J genes are TRBV11-1 and TRBJ2-1; 12 nucleotides agree with TRBD2. Germline CDR1 is SGHAT and CDR2 is FQDESV (reference sequence). V was pared by 2 bases and J by 10 bases, with 3 bases of the junction left unmatched. The CDR3 totals 14 residues. The CDR3, as DNA: TGTGCCAGCAGCTTACAGACTAGCGGGAGAGAGCAGTTCTTC. Translated, it gives CASSLQTSGREQFF.

This clonotype occurred a few times. This chain uses TRBV27 with TRBJ1-1; D might be TRBD1 (6 bases). Between the trimmed V and J ends, which lost 6 bases and 0 bases, there was a span of 11 bases. The CDR3 extends over 14 amino acids. Germline V gene sequence: CDR1 MNHEY, CDR2 SMNVEV (reference sequence). The CDR3 DNA reads as TGTGCCAGCAGCTGGACAGACATGAACACTGAAGCTTTCTTT. Translated, it gives CASSWTDMNTEAFF.

This sequence joins TRBV6-2 or TRBV6-3 and TRBJ2-1, with 8 positions matching TRBD2. The V segment lost 8 bases and the J segment 8 bases; nucleotides outside the gene matches: 11. The V gene's germline CDR1 is MNHEY and CDR2 SVGEGT. The CDR3 runs 14 residues. CDR3 amino acids: CASVTAGDGYEQFF. CDR3 DNA: TGTGCCAGCGTCACAGCGGGAGATGGCTATGAGCAGTTCTTC.

This clonotype showed up many times. This chain's CDR3 is CASSPRGYDEQYF. In DNA form, the CDR3 reads TGTGCCAGCTCACCGCGAGGATATGACGAGCAGTACTTC. This rearrangement joins TRBV18 to TRBJ2-7; D gene ambiguous. CDR3 length equals 13 residues. V was clipped by 3 bases and J by 5 bases, with 11 bases between them. Germline V gene data show CDR1 as KGHSH and CDR2 as LQKENI. Combining the CDR3 with reference TRBV18 and TRBJ2-7 gives the whole variable domain NAGVMQNPRHLVRRRGQEARLRCSPMKGHSHVYWYRQLPEEGLKFMVYLQKENIIDESGMPKERFSAEFPKEGPSILRIQQVVRGDSAAYFCASSPRGYDEQYFGPGTRLTVT.

This clonotype was detected only a few times. The V call is TRBV2, the J call TRBJ2-1; D might be TRBD2 (6 bases). The V and J ends lost 4 bases and 4 bases respectively, with 20 bases between them. Per the germline V gene, CDR1 is SNHLY and CDR2 is FYNNEI. This CDR3 spans 17 amino acids. The CDR3: CASSAFGTGGKYNEQFF. The CDR3 region has the DNA TGTGCCAGCAGTGCTTTCGGGACTGGAGGGAAATACAATGAGCAGTTCTTC. Based on the CDR3 plus reference TRBV2 and TRBJ2-1, the full variable domain is EPEVTQTPSHQVTQMGQEVILRCVPISNHLYFYWYRQILGQKVEFLVSFYNNEISEKSEIFDDQFSVERPDGSNFTLKIRSTKLEDSAMYFCASSAFGTGGKYNEQFFGPGTRLTVL.

This clonotype has more than one count but fewer than ten. The gene calls are TRBV4-1 and TRBJ2-6; 7 nucleotides line up with TRBD1. Germline values: CDR1 MGHRA, CDR2 YSYEKL. The CDR3 sequence is 19 residues long. With V trimmed by 3 bases and J by 0 bases, 11 bases remained unmatched. CDR3 residues: CASSQPRDRISSGANVLTF. DNA for the CDR3: TGCGCCAGCAGCCAGCCCCGGGACAGAATTTCCTCTGGGGCCAACGTCCTGACTTTC.

This clonotype was seen ten or more times. This chain connects TRBV24-1 to TRBJ2-7; no definite D call. The germline V gene encodes CDR1 KGHDR and CDR2 SFDVKD. Trimming pared 4 bases from V and 2 bases from J, leaving 8 bases between. The CDR3 totals 13 residues. The CDR3 coding sequence is TGTGCCACCAGTGACGTAACTACCTACGAGCAGTACTTC. Protein: CATSDVTTYEQYF.

This clonotype has a count of ten or more. The V call is TRBV3-1, the J call TRBJ1-1; no firm D call. Deletions cut 2 bases from V and 5 bases from J, with 9 bases between. CDR3 length: 13 residues. The germline gives CDR1 LGHDT, CDR2 YNNKEL (reference sequence). The CDR3 DNA reads as TGTGCCAGCAGCCAACTACAGAGGACTGAAGCTTTCTTT. The encoded protein is CASSQLQRTEAFF.

This clonotype has only a few counts. The chain is built from TRBV11-2 and TRBJ2-2; TRBD1 matches 11 bases. The length of the CDR3 is 17 residues. The germline gives CDR1 SGHAT, CDR2 FQNNGV. Losses at the gene ends were 2 bases for V and 4 bases for J; bases not matched to a gene: 6. The CDR3 nucleotides read TGTGCCAGCAGCTTATTACCGGGACAGGGGGTCACCGGGGAGCTGTTTTTT. It encodes CASSLLPGQGVTGELFF.

The chain carries TRBV5-1 and TRBJ1-1, with TRBD1 matching over 7 bases. Germline V gene data show CDR1 as SGHRS and CDR2 as YFSETQ. The CDR3 spans 14 residues. V gave up 4 bases and J gave up 5 bases; unmatched junction bases: 8. The CDR3 bases are TGCGCCAGCAGCCTAGCCGGGACAGAGACTGAAGCTTTCTTT. This sequence encodes CASSLAGTETEAFF.

The V call is TRBV18, the J call TRBJ2-7; D is possibly TRBD1 or TRBD2 (5 bases each). The CDR3 totals 14 residues. Trimming left V 6 bases short and J 7 bases short, with 19 bases between. Germline CDR1 is KGHSH and CDR2 is LQKENI. CDR3 DNA sequence: TGTGCCAGCTCTCCTCCGTCCGGGGCCGGGGAGCAGTACTTC. Encoded protein: CASSPPSGAGEQYF.

This clonotype appeared many times. The chain combines TRBV18 with TRBJ1-1; 8 bases map to TRBD1. V shed 5 bases, J shed 0 bases, and the junction held 8 bases outside the gene matches. From germline, CDR1 is KGHSH and CDR2 LQKENI. This CDR3 comprises 16 residues. CDR3 residues: CASSIGRTGMNTEAFF. The CDR3 nucleotides read TGTGCCAGCTCAATAGGCCGGACAGGGATGAACACTGAAGCTTTCTTT.

This clonotype appeared a few times. The chain is built from TRBV20-1 and TRBJ2-1, with D possibly matching TRBD1 (6 bases). This CDR3 region has 14 residues. Germline CDR1 is DFQATT and CDR2 is SNEGSKA (reference sequence). V was cut by 5 bases and J by 10 bases, with 21 bases left in between. CDR3 loop: CSALTGQPGREQFF. Here the CDR3 DNA reads TGCAGTGCTCTTACCGGACAGCCGGGAAGAGAGCAGTTCTTC.

The rearrangement links TRBV5-1 to TRBJ2-2; 10 nucleotides agree with TRBD2. V shed 3 bases and J 3 bases; nucleotides not matched to a gene: 5. CDR3 length: 16 amino acids. Germline CDR1 reads SGHRS; CDR2 reads YFSETQ. CDR3 sequence reads: CASSWPSGRDTGELFF. In nucleotides, the CDR3 is TGCGCCAGCAGCTGGCCCAGCGGGAGGGACACCGGGGAGCTGTTTTTT. Filled out from reference TRBV5-1 and TRBJ2-2, the complete variable domain reads KAGVTQTPRYLIKTRGQQVTLSCSPISGHRSVSWYQQTPGQGLQFLFEYFSETQRNKGNFPGRFSGRQFSNSRSEMNVSTLELGDSALYLCASSWPSGRDTGELFFGEGSRLTVL.

The chain recombines TRBV9 with TRBJ2-7; possibly TRBD2 for D (6 bases). V lost 0 bases to trimming and J lost 6 bases, with 13 bases between them. The germline gives CDR1 SGDLS, CDR2 YYNGEE. This CDR3 contains 14 residues. DNA of the CDR3: TGTGCCAGCAGCGTAGATGGGGACTCTCTCGAGCAGTACTTC. Translating it yields CASSVDGDSLEQYF. The variable domain in full, completed from reference TRBV9 and TRBJ2-7, reads DSGVTQTPKHLITATGQRVTLRCSPRSGDLSVYWYQQSLDQGLQFLIQYYNGEERAKGNILERFSAQQFPDLHSELNLSSLELGDSALYFCASSVDGDSLEQYFGPGTRLTVT.

The sample holds a few counts of this clonotype. The rearrangement uses TRBV20-1 and TRBJ2-1; 9 bases fit TRBD2. This CDR3 region has 15 residues. With V trimmed by 5 bases and J by 5 bases, 10 bases remained unmatched. CDR1 is DFQATT, CDR2 SNEGSKA, per germline (reference sequence). CDR3 nucleotide sequence: TGCAGTGCTCGTATCCCTAGCGGGACTGACAATGAGCAGTTCTTC. Residues: CSARIPSGTDNEQFF.

This clonotype has ten or more counts. The gene calls are TRBV27 and TRBJ2-1; 10 bases fit TRBD2. V was clipped by 6 bases and J by 0 bases; unmatched bases: 2. CDR3 length: 15 amino acids. Germline assignment: CDR1 MNHEY and CDR2 SMNVEV (reference sequence). CDR3 sequence (DNA): TGTGCCAGCAGCTCTAGCGGGAGCTCCTACAATGAGCAGTTCTTC. Residues: CASSSSGSSYNEQFF.

The chain is built from TRBV4-1 and TRBJ2-1; 7 positions agree with TRBD1. The CDR3 spans 17 residues. CDR1 and CDR2 from the germline V gene are MGHRA and YSYEKL. The V and J ends lost 3 bases and 2 bases, in that order; junction bases with no gene match: 10. The CDR3 spells CASSHPPTGAPYNEQFF. The CDR3, as DNA: TGCGCCAGCAGCCATCCACCAACAGGGGCACCCTACAATGAGCAGTTCTTC.

This clonotype has ten or more counts. The chain employs TRBV27 and TRBJ1-4, with D tentatively TRBD1 (5 bases). Germline CDR1 and CDR2: MNHEY and SMNVEV (reference sequence). CDR3 length: 15 residues. The V end was cut by 6 bases, the J end by 7 bases, with 18 bases between. CDR3 region: CASSPPLGAGEKLFF. In DNA form, the CDR3 reads TGTGCCAGCAGCCCCCCCCTAGGGGCCGGTGAAAAACTGTTTTTT.

As concerns this clonotype: A junction end diverges from the germline sequence, so it may reflect a read error. The J gene is TRBJ1-2, the V gene TRBV11-1; TRBD1 agrees at 9 bases. Germline CDR1 and CDR2: SGHAT and FQDESV (reference sequence). The CDR3 sequence is 15 residues long. This CDR3 is CASSSQGASNYGHTF. CDR3 DNA: TGTGCCAGCAGCTCACAGGGGGCAAGCAACTATGGCCACACCTTC.

This clonotype has a count of ten or more. This chain uses TRBV5-6 with TRBJ1-1, with 9 nucleotides matching TRBD1. The CDR3 consists of 14 residues. J lost 3 bases, V lost 4 bases, and 4 bases had no gene match. Per germline, CDR1 SGHDT and CDR2 YYEEEE. The CDR3 here is CASSVTGGDTEAFF. The CDR3 nucleotides read TGTGCCAGCAGCGTGACAGGGGGTGACACTGAAGCTTTCTTT.

This clonotype was seen repeatedly, ten times or more. The J gene is TRBJ2-3, the V gene TRBV29-1; D might be TRBD1 (7 bases). This CDR3 region has 14 residues. The ends were cut back, 5 bases at V and 7 bases at J, with 19 bases in the middle. Germline V gene data show CDR1 as SQVTM and CDR2 as ANQGSEA. CDR3 DNA sequence: TGCAGCGTTCCTGCGGGACAGCAAACGAATACGCAGTATTTT. Translation: CSVPAGQQTNTQYF.

The genes are TRBV13 and TRBJ1-1; D unresolved. Trimming left V 2 bases short and J 2 bases short, with 6 bases between. The CDR3 has 13 residues. Germline V gives CDR1 PRHDT, CDR2 FYEKMQ (reference sequence). This chain's CDR3 is CASSLFANTEAFF. The CDR3, as DNA: TGTGCCAGCAGCTTATTCGCCAACACTGAAGCTTTCTTT.

This clonotype has ten or more counts. This chain uses TRBV20-1 with TRBJ2-1; TRBD2 matches 8 bases. V was clipped by 3 bases and J by 6 bases; unmatched bases: 7. The CDR3 has 14 amino acids. Looked up from germline, CDR1 is DFQATT and CDR2 is SNEGSKA (reference sequence). This CDR3 is CSARAPAGANEQFF. The DNA of the CDR3 is TGCAGTGCTAGGGCTCCAGCGGGAGCCAATGAGCAGTTCTTC.

This clonotype was seen only a few times. CDR3: CASSPGPVTDTQYF. The CDR3 DNA follows: TGTGCCAGTAGCCCGGGCCCAGTCACAGATACGCAGTATTTT. J is TRBJ2-3 and V is TRBV19; unclear D gene. The CDR3 runs 14 residues. V gave up 6 bases and J gave up 2 bases, with 12 bases separating them. CDR1 is LNHDA, CDR2 SQIVND, per germline (reference sequence).

This clonotype has just a few counts. This rearrangement joins TRBV20-1 to TRBJ2-3; D ambiguous. This CDR3 contains 16 residues. Per the germline V gene, CDR1 is DFQATT and CDR2 is SNEGSKA (reference sequence). V was clipped by 3 bases and J by 0 bases, with 16 bases between them. CDR3 nucleotides: TGCAGTGCTAGGCCCTCGGACGCATCTAGCACAGATACGCAGTATTTT. Translated: CSARPSDASSTDTQYF.

At least ten counts were recorded for this clonotype. The rearrangement joins TRBV2 to TRBJ1-1; TRBD1 might be the D (5 bases). The CDR3 length is 14 residues. Deletions cut 6 bases from V and 1 base from J, with 12 bases between. CDR1 is SNHLY and CDR2 is FYNNEI in the germline V gene. CDR3 residues: CASRAGRGNTEAFF. CDR3 nucleotides: TGTGCCAGCAGAGCGGGACGGGGGAACACTGAAGCTTTCTTT.